Shown below are 21 T cell receptor beta chains from a single sample sequenced in a study of long-term antiretroviral therapy in people with HIV. The assay, immunoSEQ v3.0, was run at survey level. The table came from immunoSEQ multiplex PCR; TCRdb's copy has only in-frame clones and leaves some out. The sample carries 21,000 or so clones, around 79% recorded once. The sample consisted of unsorted PBMCs, taken 0.3 years after starting antiretroviral therapy. The receptors stem from a man aged 45-60 years with HIV.

CDR3 loop: CASSLVLHVREGPGELFF. The CDR3 coding sequence is TGTGCCAGCAGTTTGGTGTTACATGTGCGGGAGGGCCCCGGGGAGCTGTTTTTT. J is TRBJ2-2 and V is TRBV27; 9 nucleotides align to TRBD2. Germline CDR1 is MNHEY and CDR2 is SMNVEV (reference sequence). The CDR3 length is 18 residues. The junction had 14 bases not matched to a gene; V was cut back by 3 bases and J by 6 bases.

This clone occurred once. The J gene is TRBJ2-1, the V gene TRBV6-5; 11 nucleotides line up with TRBD2. This CDR3 has 15 amino acids. V trimming: 0 bases; J trimming: 9 bases; junction bases outside the gene matches: 4. CDR1 is MNHEY, CDR2 SVGAGI, per germline. The CDR3 is CASSYSTSGMSEQFF. The CDR3 DNA reads as TGTGCCAGCAGTTACTCGACTAGCGGGATGTCTGAGCAGTTCTTC.

This clone was counted a few times. V gene TRBV19 combines with J gene TRBJ1-3, with D perhaps TRBD1 (5 bases). Between the trimmed V and J ends, which lost 7 bases and 0 bases, there was a span of 19 bases. The CDR3 contains 17 residues. The germline V gene encodes CDR1 LNHDA and CDR2 SQIVND (reference sequence). CDR3 nucleotide sequence: TGTGCCAGTATCAAACCGACAGATCGGAGCTCTGGAAACACCATATATTTT. Encoded protein: CASIKPTDRSSGNTIYF.

This clone was seen a single time. J is TRBJ2-1 and V is TRBV7-9, with TRBD2 as a possible D gene (6 bases). Germline lookup yields CDR1 SEHNR and CDR2 FQNEAQ (reference sequence). The CDR3 runs 13 residues. V was cut by 6 bases and J by 12 bases, with 18 bases left in between. CDR3 loop: CASSHPAGLPQFF. For the CDR3, the DNA is TGTGCCAGCAGTCACCCCGCGGGACTCCCGCAGTTCTTC.

This clone was picked up one time. The chain links TRBV15 to TRBJ2-5; D possibly corresponds to TRBD1 (7 bases). The CDR3 is made up of 20 amino acids. CDR1 is LNHNV and CDR2 is YYDKDF in the germline V gene (reference sequence). Trimming cost V 5 bases and J 5 bases, with 33 bases left between them. CDR3 region: CATSGSGLKWRQGVWETQYF. In DNA form, the CDR3 reads TGTGCCACCAGCGGATCGGGACTTAAATGGCGGCAGGGGGTGTGGGAGACCCAGTACTTC.

The J gene is TRBJ1-2, the V gene TRBV5-6; 10 nucleotides line up with TRBD1. The junction had 4 bases not matched to a gene; V was cut back by 0 bases and J by 5 bases. This CDR3 is built from 15 residues. The germline gives CDR1 SGHDT, CDR2 YYEEEE. CDR3 protein: CASSLVTGGWYGYTF. The DNA of the CDR3 is TGTGCCAGCAGCTTGGTGACAGGGGGCTGGTATGGCTACACCTTC.

This chain connects TRBV27 to TRBJ1-2; D is undetermined. Germline CDR1 and CDR2: MNHEY and SMNVEV (reference sequence). The V end was cut by 3 bases, the J end by 6 bases, with 11 bases between. The CDR3 contains 13 residues. The CDR3 loop reads CASSFSLRNGYTF. As DNA, the CDR3 is TGTGCCAGCAGTTTCTCGTTACGAAATGGCTACACCTTC.

This clone came up a few times. The chain has TRBV30 and TRBJ1-3; D gene uncertain. Germline loops: CDR1 GTSNPN, CDR2 SVGIG (reference sequence). Between the trimmed V and J ends, which lost 4 bases and 0 bases, there was a span of 7 bases. This CDR3 has 13 amino acids. As DNA, the CDR3 is TGTGCCTGGAATGGGTTCTCTGGAAACACCATATATTTT. This translates into CAWNGFSGNTIYF. Full variable domain (remainder filled in from reference TRBV30 and TRBJ1-3): SQTIHQWPATLVQPVGSPLSLECTVEGTSNPNLYWYRQAAGRGLQLLFYSVGIGQISSEVPQNLSASRPQDRQFILSSKKLLLSDSGFYLCAWNGFSGNTIYFGEGSWLTVV.

The rearrangement joins TRBV9 to TRBJ2-1, with D perhaps given as TRBD1 or TRBD2 (5 bases each). The V end was cut by 3 bases, the J end by 9 bases, with 22 bases between. The CDR3 loop spans 16 amino acids. Germline V gene sequence: CDR1 SGDLS, CDR2 YYNGEE. As DNA, the CDR3 is TGTGCCAGCAGCGACCCCCGGGACCCAACTTTGGGTGAGCAGTTCTTC. This codes for CASSDPRDPTLGEQFF.

The chain employs TRBV10-3 and TRBJ1-1; 8 nucleotides agree with TRBD1. The CDR3 totals 13 residues. Trimming cost V 8 bases and J 4 bases; bases outside gene matches: 6. From germline, CDR1 is ENHRY and CDR2 SYGVKD. The chain's CDR3 is CAIGADRGTEAFF. The CDR3 DNA reads as TGTGCCATCGGAGCCGACAGGGGCACTGAAGCTTTCTTT.

The CDR3 region has the DNA TGTGCCAGCAGCTTGGCCGGAGCGAGTGATGCGCCCCAGCATTTT. This translates into CASSLAGASDAPQHF. The chain joins TRBV5-8 to TRBJ1-5; no reliable D call. The length of the CDR3 is 15 residues. Germline CDR1 reads SGHTS; CDR2 reads YDEGEE. V was clipped by 0 bases and J by 9 bases, with 16 bases between them.

The chain carries TRBV7-6 and TRBJ1-2; tentatively, D is TRBD1 (5 bases). V was shortened by 2 bases and J by 0 bases, with 13 bases between the two germline ends. The germline gives CDR1 SGHVS, CDR2 FNYEAQ. CDR3 length equals 16 residues. The CDR3 nucleotides read TGTGCCAGCAGCTTAAACGCAGGGCTCTCTAACTATGGCTACACCTTC. Translated: CASSLNAGLSNYGYTF.

V is TRBV30 and J is TRBJ1-4; D is unclear. The CDR3 runs to 12 residues. The V end was cut by 2 bases, the J end by 4 bases, with 5 bases between. Germline-derived CDR1 and CDR2 are GTSNPN and SVGIG (reference sequence). Here the CDR3 reads CAWSSGNEKLFF. Written as DNA, the CDR3 is TGTGCCTGGAGTTCTGGTAATGAAAAACTGTTTTTT.

The rearrangement links TRBV30 to TRBJ1-1; D gene uncertain. The V and J ends lost 5 bases and 6 bases respectively, with 4 bases between them. The germline V gene encodes CDR1 GTSNPN and CDR2 SVGIG (reference sequence). This CDR3 spans 9 amino acids. CDR3 DNA sequence: TGTGCCTGGGCAGCTGAAGCTTTCTTT. Its translation is CAWAAEAFF.

CDR3 nucleotide sequence: TGTGCCAGCAGCTTATCTAGCACAGATACGCAGTATTTT. It codes for CASSLSSTDTQYF. V and J are TRBV7-9 and TRBJ2-3, with unresolved D. The CDR3 covers 13 residues. Germline V gene lookup returns CDR1 SEHNR and CDR2 FQNEAQ (reference sequence). V was shortened by 2 bases and J by 0 bases, with 3 bases between the two germline ends.

This clone was recorded once. The chain employs TRBV2 and TRBJ2-2; D tentatively fits TRBD1 or TRBD2 (6 bases each). The germline gives CDR1 SNHLY, CDR2 FYNNEI. CDR3 length: 15 amino acids. V lost 4 bases and J lost 6, with 15 bases in between. CDR3 in amino acids: CASSGGAERPGELFF. The CDR3, as DNA: TGTGCCAGCAGTGGGGGGGCGGAGAGACCCGGGGAGCTGTTTTTT.

The rearrangement joins TRBV18 to TRBJ2-1; tentatively, D is TRBD1 or TRBD2 (5 bases each). The germline V gene has CDR1 KGHSH and CDR2 LQKENI. V was trimmed by 5 bases and J by 6 bases, leaving 11 bases between them. The CDR3 covers 13 residues. CDR3 sequence: CASSSGRGNEQFF. The CDR3 DNA sequence: TGTGCCAGCTCATCGGGACGCGGCAATGAGCAGTTCTTC.

V gene TRBV30 combines with J gene TRBJ2-5; 7 nucleotides match TRBD1. With V trimmed by 0 bases and J by 3 bases, 4 bases remained unmatched. The CDR3 sequence is 14 residues long. The V gene's germline CDR1 is GTSNPN and CDR2 SVGIG (reference sequence). The CDR3 nucleotides are TGTGCCTGGAGTGTACAAGGGGGCAAAGAGACCCAGTACTTC. This encodes CAWSVQGGKETQYF.

This chain links TRBV2 with TRBJ1-5; TRBD1 matches 8 bases. The CDR3 runs 15 residues. In germline, CDR1 is SNHLY, CDR2 FYNNEI. V lost 6 bases and J lost 9; bases outside the gene matches: 13. In nucleotides, the CDR3 is TGTGCCAGCAGCAGCCGGGACAGGAGTCAAAGGCCCCAGCATTTT. It translates to CASSSRDRSQRPQHF.

This clone showed up just a few times. The chain links TRBV2 to TRBJ2-1; 8 nucleotides align to TRBD2. This CDR3 has 15 residues. Germline loops: CDR1 SNHLY, CDR2 FYNNEI. V trimming: 2 bases; J trimming: 9 bases; junction bases outside the gene matches: 9. In DNA form, the CDR3 reads TGTGCCAGCAGTGAACGAGCTCGGGAGGGAACTGAGCAGTTCTTC. It encodes CASSERAREGTEQFF.

The CDR3 protein is CATGLAATDTQYF. The CDR3 coding sequence is TGTGCCACGGGACTAGCGGCCACAGATACGCAGTATTTT. The chain combines TRBV28 with TRBJ2-3, with 11 bases fitting TRBD2. Germline V lookup: CDR1 MDHEN, CDR2 SYDVKM. V shed 10 bases and J 2 bases; nucleotides not matched to a gene: 2. The CDR3 loop spans 13 amino acids.